The entry that follows covers one T cell receptor beta chain sequence. The data are from a study of blood T cell repertoires in COVID-19. Study in general: The study drew acute and convalescent COVID-19 samples from the United States, Italy and Spain. From T cells, B-cell-depleted T cells, or PBMCs came the material, which was cDNA or gDNA.

CDR3 size: 14 residues. Germline lookup yields CDR1 KGHDR and CDR2 SFDVKD. Trimming cost V 7 bases and J 5 bases, with 16 bases left between them. Original processing methods: Amplification with reference gene primers provided the estimates of nucleated cell counts. Generated by immunoSEQ multiplex PCR, the TCRdb table keeps only in-frame clones and is missing some. V and J calls and clone size are as listed in that table; D and trimming were resolved from the DNA. The data hold 100,000 or so clones, with about 86% observed a single time. This clonotype originated in a human donor in a cohort sampled during active COVID-19. The specimen was peripheral blood. This chain links TRBV24-1 with TRBJ2-5; TRBD2 is a possible D gene (5 bases). The CDR3 DNA reads as TGTGCCACCAGCCCGGGGTCCCAATCGGAGACCCAGTACTTC. This codes for CATSPGSQSETQYF.